This T cell receptor beta chain was profiled in a study of blood T cell repertoires in COVID-19. Study information: Sample material is recorded as cDNA or gDNA derived from T cells, B-cell-depleted T cells, or PBMCs.

V was cut by 2 bases and J by 4 bases, with 10 bases left in between. Germline values: CDR1 SGHDT, CDR2 YYEEEE. The length of the CDR3 is 14 residues. The protocol was immunoSEQ multiplex PCR, while the TCRdb copy is restricted to in-frame clones and leaves out a portion. The table has about 260,000 clones, 80% to 90% seen once. This TCR was sampled from a man in his fifties or sixties with acute or convalescent COVID-19. The sequenced sample was peripheral blood. The chain employs TRBV5-6 and TRBJ1-5; the D gene is possibly TRBD1 (6 bases). CDR3 sequence (DNA): TGTGCCAGCAGCTTCCAAACAGGGAATCAGCCCCAGCATTTT. Encoded protein: CASSFQTGNQPQHF.